One and the same sample provided the 28 T cell receptor beta chains below, sequenced in a study of blood T cells in healthy people across ages. Then a second PCR, running about 6 to 11 cycles, was carried out with a sample-barcoded 5' primer and a J-beta primer mix. TCRdb reprocessed the 5' RACE reads via MiXCR and lists one record per CDR3 protein. Altogether 800,000 or so distinct CDR3 sequences are present, 60% to 80% being singletons, with the ten largest covering around 30%. The sample comprised blood. Source of these receptors: a man under 40 in good health.

The V and J genes are TRBV25-1 and TRBJ2-5, with D maybe TRBD1 (5 bases). Germline loops: CDR1 MGHDK, CDR2 SYGVNS. V was clipped by 0 bases and J by 5 bases, with 13 bases between them. The CDR3 has 15 residues. The CDR3 DNA reads as TGTGCCAGCAGTGAATATGGCAGGGTGGGCGAGACCCAGTACTTC. Translation gives CASSEYGRVGETQYF.

The genes are TRBV4-1 and TRBJ2-7, with a possible D match to TRBD2 (7 bases). V was trimmed by 4 bases and J by 0 bases, leaving 16 bases between them. Per the germline V gene, CDR1 is MGHRA and CDR2 is YSYEKL. The CDR3 is 16 residues long. CDR3 DNA sequence: TGCGCCAGCAGCCTAGGAGGGGGGGCCAGCTCCTACGAGCAGTACTTC. This encodes CASSLGGGASSYEQYF.

V usage is TRBV5-4 and J usage is TRBJ2-1; 12 bases are a match to TRBD2. With 9 bases clipped from V and 1 base from J, the junction kept 8 bases outside the gene matches. This CDR3 is 16 amino acids long. Germline CDR1 SGHNT, CDR2 YYREEE (reference sequence). The CDR3 reads CATWASGGASYNEQFF. For the CDR3, the DNA is TGTGCCACCTGGGCTAGCGGGGGGGCTTCCTACAATGAGCAGTTCTTC.

CDR3 residues: CASSEWEVSSYEQYF. In DNA, the CDR3 is TGTGCCAGCAGCGAGTGGGAGGTCAGCTCCTACGAGCAGTACTTC. The chain carries TRBV7-9 and TRBJ2-7; possible D gene TRBD2, 6 bases. V was pared by 5 bases and J by 0 bases, with 14 bases between. The germline V gene encodes CDR1 SEHNR and CDR2 FQNEAQ (reference sequence). CDR3 size: 15 residues.

V and J are TRBV5-1 and TRBJ2-7; D might be TRBD1 (6 bases). The J call may be mistaken, given a closer DNA end match to TRBJ2-5. CDR3 length: 15 residues. Germline CDR1 reads SGHRS; CDR2 reads YFSETQ. For the CDR3, the DNA is TGCGCCAGCAGCGCTACAGGGCTATCAAAAGAGACCCAGTACTTC. This translates into CASSATGLSKETQYF.

This clonotype turned up a few times. This rearrangement joins TRBV9 to TRBJ2-3; D unresolved. The CDR3 length is 16 residues. The V gene's germline CDR1 is SGDLS and CDR2 YYNGEE. Deletions cut 1 base from V and 2 bases from J, with 14 bases between. The chain's CDR3 is CASSVSQTLVTDTQYF. As DNA, the CDR3 is TGTGCCAGCAGCGTAAGTCAGACTCTCGTCACAGATACGCAGTATTTT.

A few counts support this clonotype. CDR3 protein: CAISVSPGQETEQYF. CDR3 DNA: TGTGCCATCAGTGTTTCACCGGGACAGGAAACCGAGCAGTACTTC. This chain uses TRBV10-3 with TRBJ2-7; 8 positions agree with TRBD1. CDR3 length equals 15 residues. The V gene end was trimmed by 4 bases and the J gene end by 6 bases; junction bases not matched to a gene: 11. From germline, CDR1 is ENHRY and CDR2 SYGVKD.

The chain recombines TRBV20-1 with TRBJ2-5; D is uncertain. Trimming left V 4 bases short and J 3 bases short, with 18 bases between. CDR3 length: 15 residues. Per the germline V gene, CDR1 is DFQATT and CDR2 is SNEGSKA (reference sequence). The DNA of the CDR3 is TGCAGTGCTAACCCTGATGGGCTTCCAAAAGAGACCCAGTACTTC. Translation gives CSANPDGLPKETQYF.

A word on this clonotype: A junction boundary mismatches the germline segment, possibly from a read error. The chain employs TRBV20-1 and TRBJ2-5, with D perhaps given as TRBD1 or TRBD2 (5 bases each). The CDR3 sequence is 17 residues long. Per germline, CDR1 DFQATT and CDR2 SNEGSKA (reference sequence). This chain's CDR3 is CGAGTDGAPYLQETQYF. CDR3 coding DNA: TGCGGTGCTGGGACGGACGGAGCCCCCTACTTACAAGAGACCCAGTACTTC.

This chain uses TRBV6-5 with TRBJ1-6; no firm D call. The CDR3 runs 13 residues. Germline CDR1 MNHEY, CDR2 SVGAGI. The V end lost 8 bases, the J end lost 13 bases, and 18 bases lay between the germline ends. The CDR3 reads CASRRALETPLHF. The DNA of the CDR3 is TGTGCCAGCCGCCGGGCCTTAGAAACGCCCCTCCACTTT.

The chain links TRBV20-1 to TRBJ2-7; D may be TRBD2 (6 bases). Germline loops: CDR1 DFQATT, CDR2 SNEGSKA (reference sequence). The V and J ends lost 0 bases and 4 bases respectively, with 13 bases between them. The CDR3 has 14 amino acids. The CDR3 loop is CSARDTAGRYEQYF. DNA for the CDR3: TGCAGTGCTAGAGATACGGCAGGGAGGTACGAGCAGTACTTC.

As to this clonotype: The junction does not match germline at one end; this may be a read error. CDR3 sequence (DNA): TGCGCCAGCAGCCAGCGGGTCAGGGACTCTGGGGCCAACATCCTGACTTTC. Translation gives CASSQRVRDSGANILTF. This rearrangement joins TRBV4-3 to TRBJ2-6; the D gene is possibly TRBD2 (6 bases). This CDR3 contains 17 residues. Looked up from germline, CDR1 is LGHNA and CDR2 is YSLEER.

The CDR3 region is CSVVGQRGGLSGEQFF. In nucleotides, the CDR3 is TGCAGCGTGGTGGGTCAACGGGGGGGCCTTTCAGGTGAGCAGTTCTTC. The genes are TRBV29-1 and TRBJ2-1; 8 positions agree with TRBD2. Trimming took 6 bases from V and 9 from J; bases not matched to a gene: 19. Germline V gives CDR1 SQVTM, CDR2 ANQGSEA. This CDR3 region has 16 residues.

This clonotype was recorded only once. V usage is TRBV7-3 and J usage is TRBJ2-6; D might be TRBD1 (5 bases). V was trimmed by 4 bases and J by 2 bases, leaving 12 bases between them. Germline loops: CDR1 SGHTA, CDR2 FQGTGA. CDR3 size: 16 residues. DNA of the CDR3: TGTGCCAGCAGCTCCATGCAGGGCCCTGGGGCCAACGTCCTGACTTTC. It specifies CASSSMQGPGANVLTF.

This clonotype was counted a few times. CDR3 amino acids: CALVSNQPQHF. The CDR3 bases are TGTGCATTAGTTAGCAATCAGCCCCAGCATTTT. The V gene is TRBV12-5, the J gene TRBJ1-5; no reliable D call. The CDR3 has 11 residues. Germline assignment: CDR1 LGHNT and CDR2 FRNRAP. The entire variable domain, with the rest obtained from reference TRBV12-5 and TRBJ1-5, is as follows: DARVTQTPRHKVTEMGQEVTMRCQPILGHNTVFWYRQTMMQGLELLAYFRNRAPLDDSGMPKDRFSAEMPDATLATLKIQPSEPRDSAVYFCALVSNQPQHFGDGTRLSIL.

This clonotype was detected once. J is TRBJ2-1 and V is TRBV5-1; a possible D gene is TRBD2 (5 bases). Germline V lookup: CDR1 SGHRS, CDR2 YFSETQ. The CDR3 contains 11 residues. Deletions cut 4 bases from V and 10 bases from J, with 9 bases between. CDR3 amino acids: CASSETTEQFF. The CDR3 DNA follows: TGCGCCAGCAGCGAGACTACGGAGCAGTTCTTC. Supplemented by reference TRBV5-1 and TRBJ2-1, the full variable domain reads KAGVTQTPRYLIKTRGQQVTLSCSPISGHRSVSWYQQTPGQGLQFLFEYFSETQRNKGNFPGRFSGRQFSNSRSEMNVSTLELGDSALYLCASSETTEQFFGPGTRLTVL.

Details on this clonotype: The junction and the germline gene differ at one end; a read error may be behind it. The V call is TRBV20-1, the J call TRBJ2-4; D is perhaps TRBD1 (6 bases). TRBJ2-7 matches the DNA end more closely, so the J call is doubtful. The CDR3 is made up of 13 amino acids. The V gene's germline CDR1 is DFQATT and CDR2 SNEGSKA (reference sequence). The CDR3 loop is CSARRGSSDEQYF. CDR3 coding DNA: TGCAGTGCTAGGAGGGGGAGCTCCGACGAGCAGTACTTC.

The gene calls are TRBV6-2 or TRBV6-3 and TRBJ1-2; 8 bases match TRBD1. The junction had 7 bases not matched to a gene; V was cut back by 2 bases and J by 8 bases. Per germline, CDR1 MNHEY and CDR2 SVGEGT. The CDR3 is 14 residues long. CDR3 in DNA: TGTGCCAGCAGTTACGGGGGACAGGCCCGGGGCTACACCTTC. It translates to CASSYGGQARGYTF.

This chain uses TRBV19 with TRBJ2-1, with D possibly TRBD1 on 6 matching bases. Trimming left V 3 bases short and J 7 bases short, with 7 bases between. Per the germline V gene, CDR1 is LNHDA and CDR2 is SQIVND (reference sequence). The length of the CDR3 is 12 residues. The CDR3 DNA follows: TGTGCCAGTAGTATTACAGGGAATGAGCAGTTCTTC. Amino acid sequence: CASSITGNEQFF.

The chain links TRBV11-2 to TRBJ2-4, with D maybe TRBD1 (6 bases). CDR3 size: 12 residues. V shed 0 bases and J shed 15 bases, with 12 bases lying between them. Germline V gives CDR1 SGHAT, CDR2 FQNNGV. The CDR3 here is CASSLEFSGVYF. The CDR3 DNA reads as TGTGCCAGCAGCTTAGAATTCTCAGGGGTGTACTTC.

This clonotype was found a few times. The chain couples TRBV7-2 to TRBJ2-4, with 9 positions matching TRBD1. The closer fit of TRBJ2-7 to the DNA end suggests the J call may be wrong. Germline CDR1 SGHTA, CDR2 FQGNSA. The CDR3 length is 13 residues. This CDR3 reads CASSRDRVYEQYF. The CDR3 coding sequence is TGTGCCAGCAGCCGGGACAGGGTCTACGAGCAGTACTTC.

V and J are TRBV6-4 and TRBJ1-1, with 8 bases lining up with TRBD1. The CDR3 runs to 15 residues. Losses at the gene ends were 5 bases for V and 4 bases for J; bases not matched to a gene: 9. The germline CDR1 and CDR2 sequences are MRHNA and SNTAGT. Written as DNA, the CDR3 is TGTGCCAGCAGTCTGTATGGACAGGGAGTCACTGAAGCTTTCTTT. Residues: CASSLYGQGVTEAFF.

This chain uses TRBV6-2 or TRBV6-3 with TRBJ2-1; D is perhaps TRBD1 or TRBD2 (5 bases each). The CDR3 is made up of 15 amino acids. CDR1 is MNHEY, CDR2 SVGEGT, per germline. Trimming took 5 bases from V and 10 from J, leaving 21 bases between them. The CDR3 nucleotides are TGTGCCAGCAGTCCCAGGGTCGGAGGCTTCGGGGAGCAGTTCTTC. It is translated as CASSPRVGGFGEQFF.

The genes are TRBV20-1 and TRBJ2-1; D tentatively fits TRBD1 or TRBD2 (6 bases each). The CDR3 covers 16 residues. CDR1 DFQATT and CDR2 SNEGSKA come from the germline V gene (reference sequence). V dropped 0 bases and J dropped 3 bases, with 15 bases sitting between them. For the CDR3, the DNA is TGCAGTGCTAGAGATGGGTGGGGGGCCAACTACAATGAGCAGTTCTTC. The encoded protein is CSARDGWGANYNEQFF.

This rearrangement joins TRBV20-1 to TRBJ2-1; 7 positions match TRBD2. After removal of 1 base from V and 5 bases from J, the junction contained 8 bases not matched to a gene. CDR3 length: 15 amino acids. Germline V gene lookup returns CDR1 DFQATT and CDR2 SNEGSKA (reference sequence). This CDR3 is CSARGPGGGDNEQFF. The CDR3 DNA reads as TGCAGTGCTAGAGGACCCGGCGGGGGAGACAATGAGCAGTTCTTC.

The sample holds a few counts of this clonotype. The genes are TRBV5-5 and TRBJ2-7; D not resolved. The germline V and J ends were trimmed by 0 bases and 0 bases, with 10 bases remaining between them. CDR1 is SGHKS, CDR2 YYEKEE, per germline (reference sequence). The CDR3 sequence is 15 residues long. CDR3 nucleotide sequence: TGTGCCAGCAGCTTGGTTCCCACCTCCTCCTACGAGCAGTACTTC. As protein: CASSLVPTSSYEQYF.

The rearrangement uses TRBV25-1 and TRBJ2-7; perhaps TRBD2 as D (6 bases). With the DNA end fitting TRBJ2-5 better, the J assignment may be wrong. CDR1 and CDR2 from the germline V gene are MGHDK and SYGVNS. The CDR3 consists of 13 residues. This CDR3 reads CASSGGLAGTQYF. CDR3 in DNA: TGTGCCAGCAGTGGGGGACTGGCAGGGACCCAGTACTTC.

The chain joins TRBV12-3 or TRBV12-4 to TRBJ2-5, with a weak D call TRBD2 (5 bases). V was pared by 8 bases and J by 2 bases, with 9 bases between. The CDR3 is 12 amino acids. CDR3: CASAGQQETQYF. In nucleotides, the CDR3 is TGTGCCAGCGCGGGTCAGCAAGAGACCCAGTACTTC.